The rows below give T cell receptor beta chains drawn from one sample of a study of blood T cell repertoires in COVID-19. The assay was immunoSEQ multiplex PCR, and TCRdb's table has in-frame clones only and misses some. The data contain more than 95,000 clones, about nine tenths of them seen just once; the ten biggest clones take up 15%. The sequenced sample was peripheral blood. The receptor source for this set is a middle-aged man with acute or convalescent COVID-19. Both conserved end residues are part of each CDR3. Fields, in order: CDR3 protein, J gene, V gene, D gene. D genes are given only for firm matches.

cdr3_aa: CASSDRGYNSPLHF; j_call: TRBJ1-6; v_call: TRBV2; d_call: TRBD1
cdr3_aa: CASSVGGTGSRNEQFF; j_call: TRBJ2-1; v_call: TRBV9; d_call: TRBD1
cdr3_aa: CASSGGLWNEQFF; j_call: TRBJ2-1; v_call: TRBV5-4; d_call: NA
cdr3_aa: CASSIVGRSDEQFF; j_call: TRBJ2-1; v_call: TRBV19; d_call: NA
cdr3_aa: CASSTSGRAEQFF; j_call: TRBJ2-1; v_call: TRBV9; d_call: TRBD2
cdr3_aa: CASSETGTGAAGELFF; j_call: TRBJ2-2; v_call: TRBV11-2; d_call: TRBD1
cdr3_aa: CASSLFGAGGNGYTF; j_call: TRBJ1-2; v_call: TRBV28; d_call: TRBD1
cdr3_aa: CSADRGAEAFF; j_call: TRBJ1-1; v_call: TRBV29-1; d_call: TRBD1
cdr3_aa: CAIPGRQPQHF; j_call: TRBJ1-5; v_call: TRBV6-7; d_call: NA
cdr3_aa: CASSRREGNEQFF; j_call: TRBJ2-1; v_call: TRBV11-2; d_call: TRBD2
cdr3_aa: CASKTLLISYEQYF; j_call: TRBJ2-7; v_call: TRBV28; d_call: NA
cdr3_aa: CATSDPAQRGVYNEQFF; j_call: TRBJ2-1; v_call: TRBV24-1; d_call: TRBD2
cdr3_aa: CASSLLRDPSNQPQHF; j_call: TRBJ1-5; v_call: TRBV5-6; d_call: NA
cdr3_aa: CASSLRTAPSGEQYF; j_call: TRBJ2-7; v_call: TRBV5-1; d_call: NA
cdr3_aa: CASSLRMTGEETQYF; j_call: TRBJ2-5; v_call: TRBV5-1; d_call: TRBD1
cdr3_aa: CASSPEQGSYEQYF; j_call: TRBJ2-7; v_call: TRBV2; d_call: NA
cdr3_aa: CASSLIGTLTGGYTF; j_call: TRBJ1-2; v_call: TRBV6-5; d_call: NA
cdr3_aa: CASSRQPDSFQYF; j_call: TRBJ2-4; v_call: TRBV4-1; d_call: NA
cdr3_aa: CASSLGGGLETQYF; j_call: TRBJ2-5; v_call: TRBV7-2; d_call: TRBD2
cdr3_aa: CASSLWGQGSTEAFF; j_call: TRBJ1-1; v_call: TRBV5-6; d_call: NA
cdr3_aa: CARPGTGEGYGYTF; j_call: TRBJ1-2; v_call: TRBV6-9; d_call: TRBD1
cdr3_aa: CASSLGVANTEAFF; j_call: TRBJ1-1; v_call: TRBV7-2; d_call: NA
cdr3_aa: CATSDAGTGNQPQHF; j_call: TRBJ1-5; v_call: TRBV24-1; d_call: NA
cdr3_aa: CASSSGQPPETQYF; j_call: TRBJ2-5; v_call: TRBV5-1; d_call: TRBD1
cdr3_aa: CASSQSLGGTTYQETQYF; j_call: TRBJ2-5; v_call: TRBV16; d_call: NA
cdr3_aa: CASRAGTSGQNTGELFF; j_call: TRBJ2-2; v_call: TRBV6-4; d_call: TRBD2
cdr3_aa: CASSLSSPGELFF; j_call: TRBJ2-2; v_call: TRBV5-4; d_call: NA
cdr3_aa: CASRLTGGAFTGELFF; j_call: TRBJ2-2; v_call: TRBV2; d_call: TRBD1
cdr3_aa: CASSADSGRVYNEQFF; j_call: TRBJ2-1; v_call: TRBV9; d_call: TRBD2
cdr3_aa: CASSGNSNQPQHF; j_call: TRBJ1-5; v_call: TRBV9; d_call: NA
cdr3_aa: CASSGPGTGGNQPQHF; j_call: TRBJ1-5; v_call: TRBV6-1; d_call: TRBD1
cdr3_aa: CSISGLAGAYTDTQYF; j_call: TRBJ2-3; v_call: TRBV29-1; d_call: TRBD2
cdr3_aa: CASTEGGGALHF; j_call: TRBJ1-6; v_call: TRBV6-5; d_call: NA
cdr3_aa: CASSSTGVYTEAFF; j_call: TRBJ1-1; v_call: TRBV11-2; d_call: TRBD1
cdr3_aa: CASGGRVGNEQFF; j_call: TRBJ2-1; v_call: TRBV28; d_call: TRBD2
cdr3_aa: CASSSGTPNDQPQHF; j_call: TRBJ1-5; v_call: TRBV6-5; d_call: NA
cdr3_aa: CASSPVPGGYTGELFF; j_call: TRBJ2-2; v_call: TRBV3-1/TRBV3-2; d_call: NA
cdr3_aa: CASSEQGGGSPLHF; j_call: TRBJ1-6; v_call: TRBV5-1; d_call: NA
cdr3_aa: CASSPGQYGQPQHF; j_call: TRBJ1-5; v_call: TRBV7-9; d_call: NA
cdr3_aa: CASTPGGMGNEQYF; j_call: TRBJ2-7; v_call: TRBV19; d_call: TRBD2
cdr3_aa: CASTHRDSGWNEQFF; j_call: TRBJ2-1; v_call: TRBV5-1; d_call: NA
cdr3_aa: CASSYFRGQGTYSNQPQHF; j_call: TRBJ1-5; v_call: TRBV2; d_call: TRBD1
cdr3_aa: CASSFSEVGNTIYF; j_call: TRBJ1-3; v_call: TRBV28; d_call: NA